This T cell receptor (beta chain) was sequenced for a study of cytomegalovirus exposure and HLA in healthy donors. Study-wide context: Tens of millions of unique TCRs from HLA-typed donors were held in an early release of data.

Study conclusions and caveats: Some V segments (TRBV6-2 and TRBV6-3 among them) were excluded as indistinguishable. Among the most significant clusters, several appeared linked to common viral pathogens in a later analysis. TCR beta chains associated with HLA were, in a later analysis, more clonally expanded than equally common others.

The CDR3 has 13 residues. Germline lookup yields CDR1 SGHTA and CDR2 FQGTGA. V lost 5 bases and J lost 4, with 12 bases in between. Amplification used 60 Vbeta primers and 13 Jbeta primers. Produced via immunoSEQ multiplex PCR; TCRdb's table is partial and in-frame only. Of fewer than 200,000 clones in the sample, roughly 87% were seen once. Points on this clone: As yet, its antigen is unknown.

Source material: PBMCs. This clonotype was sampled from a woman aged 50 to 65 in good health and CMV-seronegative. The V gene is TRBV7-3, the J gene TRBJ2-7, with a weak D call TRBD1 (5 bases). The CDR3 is CASSANRFYEQYF. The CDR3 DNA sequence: TGTGCCAGCAGCGCGAACAGGTTTTACGAGCAGTACTTC.